This T cell receptor (beta chain) was observed in a study of radiotherapy plus CTLA-4 blockade in lung cancer. Study outcomes and limitations: Clones of tumor-derived TCRs expanded in blood after radiotherapy plus ipilimumab. Alongside interferon-beta, early blood T cell clone dynamics were reportedly the best predictor of response.

Trimming left V 3 bases short and J 2 bases short, with 17 bases between. The CDR3 consists of 16 residues. Germline V gene lookup returns CDR1 GTSNPN and CDR2 SVGIG (reference sequence). The sample holds one count of this clone. Its specificity is unknown. With ipilimumab providing CTLA-4 blockade, focal radiation was administered to patients who had chemo-refractory metastatic non-small-cell lung cancer. Profiling relied on immunoSEQ multiplex PCR, and the TCRdb table lists in-frame clones only, not all of them. The sample consists of about 60,000 clones, around 77% of them appearing once. The chain couples TRBV30 to TRBJ2-1, with D possibly being TRBD2 (7 bases). The clonotype was recovered from a human donor with non-small cell lung cancer who had a complete response to radiotherapy plus ipilimumab. Here the sequenced sample was peripheral blood, taken from a patient treated with radiotherapy plus ipilimumab. CDR3 nucleotide sequence: TGTGCCTGGAGAAGAGGGGGGGCTTCCCCCTACAATGAGCAGTTCTTC. Encoded protein: CAWRRGGASPYNEQFF.